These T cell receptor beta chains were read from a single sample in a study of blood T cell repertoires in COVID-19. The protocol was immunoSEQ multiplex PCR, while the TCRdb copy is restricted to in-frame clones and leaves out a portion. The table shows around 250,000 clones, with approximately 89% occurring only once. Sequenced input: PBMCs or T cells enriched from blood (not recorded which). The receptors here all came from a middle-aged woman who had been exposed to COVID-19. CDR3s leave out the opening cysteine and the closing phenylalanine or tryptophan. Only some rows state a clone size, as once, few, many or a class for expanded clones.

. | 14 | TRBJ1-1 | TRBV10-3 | AISGTGTGTNTEAF
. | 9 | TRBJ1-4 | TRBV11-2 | ASSSGEKVF
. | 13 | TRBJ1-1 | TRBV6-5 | ASIRGQGGGTEAF
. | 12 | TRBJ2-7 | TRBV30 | AWSVALAFYEQY
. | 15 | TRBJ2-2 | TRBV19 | ASSDGASGDRTGELF
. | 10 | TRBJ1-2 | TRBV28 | ASSLAYYGYT
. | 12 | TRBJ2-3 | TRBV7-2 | ASSPRPGTDTQY
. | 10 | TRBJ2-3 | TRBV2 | ASPTNSDTQY
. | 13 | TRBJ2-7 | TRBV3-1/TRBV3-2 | ASSLRTGVKYEQY
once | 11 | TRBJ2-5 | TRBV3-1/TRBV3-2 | ASSQVAGETQY
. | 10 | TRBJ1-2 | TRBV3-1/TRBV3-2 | ASSQARGGYT
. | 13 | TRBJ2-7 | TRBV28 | ASSLTGTGIHEQY
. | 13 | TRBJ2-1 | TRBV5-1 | ASSTGTRFDHEQF
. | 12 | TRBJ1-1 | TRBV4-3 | ASSRRQLYTEAF
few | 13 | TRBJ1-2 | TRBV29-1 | SVVADRGRINGYT
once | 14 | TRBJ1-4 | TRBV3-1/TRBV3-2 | ASSQDPRGRGEKLF
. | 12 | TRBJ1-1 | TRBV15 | ATSRDLTDNEAF
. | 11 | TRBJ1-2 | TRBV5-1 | ASSLNINRGYT
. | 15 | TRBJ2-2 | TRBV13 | ASSPSTGSKYTGELF
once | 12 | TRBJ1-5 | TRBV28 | ASSFILSNQPQH
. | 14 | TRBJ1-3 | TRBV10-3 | AIRRTGDLSGNTIY
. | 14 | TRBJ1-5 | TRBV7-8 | ASSLGLGERDQPQH